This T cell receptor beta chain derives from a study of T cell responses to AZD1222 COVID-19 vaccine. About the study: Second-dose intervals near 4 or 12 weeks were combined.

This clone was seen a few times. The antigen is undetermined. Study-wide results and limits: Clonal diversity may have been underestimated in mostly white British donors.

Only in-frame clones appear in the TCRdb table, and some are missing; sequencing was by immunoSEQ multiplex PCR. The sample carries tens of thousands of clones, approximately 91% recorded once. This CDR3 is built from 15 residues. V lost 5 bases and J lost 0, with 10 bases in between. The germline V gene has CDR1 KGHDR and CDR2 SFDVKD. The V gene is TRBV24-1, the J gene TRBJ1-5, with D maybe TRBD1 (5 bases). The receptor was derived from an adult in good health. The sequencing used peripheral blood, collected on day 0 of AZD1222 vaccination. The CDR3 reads CATSAGGYSNQPQHF. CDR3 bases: TGTGCCACCAGTGCGGGGGGGTATAGCAATCAGCCCCAGCATTTT.